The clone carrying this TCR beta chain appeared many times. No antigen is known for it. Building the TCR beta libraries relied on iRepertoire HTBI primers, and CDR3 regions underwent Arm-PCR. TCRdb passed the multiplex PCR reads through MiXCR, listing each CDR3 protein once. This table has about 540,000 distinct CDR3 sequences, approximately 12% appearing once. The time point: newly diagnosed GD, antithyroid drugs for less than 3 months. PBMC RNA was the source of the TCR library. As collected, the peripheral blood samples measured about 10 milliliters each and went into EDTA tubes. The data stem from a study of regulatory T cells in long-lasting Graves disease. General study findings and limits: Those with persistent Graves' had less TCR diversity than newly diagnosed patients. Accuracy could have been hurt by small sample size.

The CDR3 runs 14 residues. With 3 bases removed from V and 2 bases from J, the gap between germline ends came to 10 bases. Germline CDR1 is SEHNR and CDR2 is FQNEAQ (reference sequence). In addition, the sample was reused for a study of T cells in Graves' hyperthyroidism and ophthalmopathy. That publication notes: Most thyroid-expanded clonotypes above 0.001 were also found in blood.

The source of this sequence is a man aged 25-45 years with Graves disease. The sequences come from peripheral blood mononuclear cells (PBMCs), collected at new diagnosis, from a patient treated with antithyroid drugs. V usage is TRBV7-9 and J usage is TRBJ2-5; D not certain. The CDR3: CASSFHAMQETQYF. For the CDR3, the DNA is TGTGCCAGCAGCTTTCATGCGATGCAAGAGACCCAGTACTTC.